This TCR beta chain was recovered during a study of T cell changes during pregnancy in multiple sclerosis. Using immunoSEQ multiplex PCR, the repertoire was profiled, and TCRdb retains in-frame clones only, with some absent. The sample has about 50,000 clones, roughly nine tenths seen once. The length of the CDR3 is 13 residues. The V gene end was trimmed by 2 bases and the J gene end by 7 bases; junction bases not matched to a gene: 4. Germline lookup yields CDR1 SGHTA and CDR2 FQGNSA. This receptor was obtained from a female donor with multiple sclerosis, enrolled in a pregnancy study. The chain recombines TRBV7-2 with TRBJ1-2; 7 positions match TRBD1. Source: CD4+ T cells from peripheral blood mononuclear cells, taken after pregnancy. Written as DNA, the CDR3 is TGTGCCAGCAGCTTATTACAGGGGAGTGGCTACACCTTC. This sequence encodes CASSLLQGSGYTF. The full variable domain, its missing parts supplied by reference TRBV7-2 and TRBJ1-2, is GAGVSQSPSNKVTEKGKDVELRCDPISGHTALYWYRQSLGQGLEFLIYFQGNSAPDKSGLPSDRFSAERTGGSVSTLTIQRTQQEDSAVYLCASSLLQGSGYTFGSGTRLTVV.